The 13 T cell receptor beta chains listed next were all sequenced from one sample in a study of shared T cell receptors in the human thymus. The assay was immunoSEQ multiplex PCR, and TCRdb's table has in-frame clones only and misses some. The sample lists over 450,000 clones, about 80% occurring once. This same sample was also part of a study on human thymus T cells.

Sequencing was carried out using thymocytes. The receptors stem from a boy in the first two years of life with a congenital heart defect.

The chain is built from TRBV11-2 and TRBJ2-7; TRBD1 might be the D (6 bases). Germline CDR1 is SGHAT and CDR2 is FQNNGV. V gave up 2 bases and J gave up 4 bases, with 12 bases separating them. The CDR3 runs 14 residues. This CDR3 is CASSLKTGQYEQYF. As DNA, the CDR3 is TGTGCCAGCAGCTTAAAAACAGGGCAATACGAGCAGTACTTC.

The chain recombines TRBV9 with TRBJ1-1, with D maybe TRBD1 (5 bases). The V end lost 4 bases, the J end lost 1 base, and 14 bases lay between the germline ends. Germline lookup yields CDR1 SGDLS and CDR2 YYNGEE. There are 15 residues in the CDR3. The CDR3 here is CASSPSGGENTEAFF. The CDR3 DNA sequence: TGTGCCAGCAGCCCGTCGGGGGGTGAGAACACTGAAGCTTTCTTT.

CDR3 loop: CASSQARGGGEFPYNEQFF. DNA for the CDR3: TGCGCCAGCAGCCAAGCTAGGGGTGGGGGGGAGTTTCCCTACAATGAGCAGTTCTTC. The rearrangement uses TRBV4-3 and TRBJ2-1, with TRBD2 matching over 7 bases. Germline V CDR1 and CDR2: LGHNA, YSLEER. Unmatched junction bases numbered 14, after V lost 1 base and J lost 2 bases. The CDR3 has 19 amino acids.

This clone was counted once. This chain uses TRBV5-1 with TRBJ2-3, with a weak D call TRBD1 (5 bases). This CDR3 has 18 residues. V lost 6 bases to trimming and J lost 3 bases, with 26 bases between them. Germline CDR1 SGHRS, CDR2 YFSETQ. CDR3 sequence (DNA): TGCGCCAGCACCCATAGGGGCGGCTCAACCGGTTGGACAGATACGCAGTATTTT. This encodes CASTHRGGSTGWTDTQYF. Using reference TRBV5-1 and TRBJ2-3 for the parts outside the CDR3, the full variable domain is KAGVTQTPRYLIKTRGQQVTLSCSPISGHRSVSWYQQTPGQGLQFLFEYFSETQRNKGNFPGRFSGRQFSNSRSEMNVSTLELGDSALYLCASTHRGGSTGWTDTQYFGPGTRLTVL.

The chain uses TRBV5-5 and TRBJ2-7, with 9 positions matching TRBD2. Germline V gene data show CDR1 as SGHKS and CDR2 as YYEKEE (reference sequence). This CDR3 comprises 17 residues. V was clipped by 4 bases and J by 7 bases; unmatched bases: 18. The CDR3 sequence: CASSLPKNAGGPSEQYF. Written as DNA, the CDR3 is TGTGCCAGCAGCCTACCAAAAAATGCGGGAGGGCCGAGTGAGCAGTACTTC.

This chain links TRBV4-2 with TRBJ1-4; TRBD1 matches 7 bases. Unmatched junction bases numbered 16, after V lost 6 bases and J lost 0 bases. Germline CDR1 is LGHNA and CDR2 is YNFKEQ. The CDR3 is 19 amino acids. The CDR3: CASRPRWREGAATNEKLFF. CDR3 nucleotides: TGTGCCAGCAGGCCAAGGTGGCGGGAGGGGGCCGCAACTAATGAAAAACTGTTTTTT.

This chain joins TRBV5-1 and TRBJ2-1; D is uncertain. The V gene's germline CDR1 is SGHRS and CDR2 YFSETQ. V was trimmed by 8 bases and J by 8 bases, leaving 17 bases between them. CDR3 length: 13 residues. The CDR3 DNA is TGCGCCAGTGAACGCGGCCTAGGAGATGAGCAGTTCTTC. Amino acid sequence: CASERGLGDEQFF.

The rearrangement uses TRBV15 and TRBJ1-3; TRBD1 matches at 8 bases. Trimming took 1 base from V and 1 from J; bases not matched to a gene: 9. The CDR3 has 18 amino acids. CDR1 and CDR2 (germline): LNHNV, YYDKDF (reference sequence). CDR3 nucleotide sequence: TGTGCCACCAGCAGAGCGCCAGGGGGCTTTTCGTCTGGAAACACCATATATTTT. Its translation is CATSRAPGGFSSGNTIYF.

J is TRBJ2-1 and V is TRBV6-1, with 7 bases aligning to TRBD1. The CDR3 spans 15 residues. CDR1 and CDR2 (germline): MNHNS, SASEGT. V shed 5 bases, J shed 0 bases, and the junction held 4 bases outside the gene matches. The CDR3 spells CASSRGQSSYNEQFF. For the CDR3, the DNA is TGTGCCAGCAGTAGGGGACAGAGCTCCTACAATGAGCAGTTCTTC.

J is TRBJ2-5 and V is TRBV30, with 10 positions matching TRBD2. The J call could be wrong; TRBJ2-7 is a better fit for the DNA end. The germline V gene has CDR1 GTSNPN and CDR2 SVGIG (reference sequence). The CDR3 loop spans 17 amino acids. CDR3 protein: CAWSVGWASGRSYEQYF. The CDR3 DNA follows: TGTGCCTGGAGTGTCGGTTGGGCTAGCGGGAGATCCTACGAGCAGTACTTC.

CDR3 bases: TGCGCCAGCAGCTTGGGGGGCGATAAAACCCAGAATAGTGGGCAGTTCTTC. This translates into CASSLGGDKTQNSGQFF. V usage is TRBV5-1 and J usage is TRBJ2-1; D might be TRBD1 (5 bases). V gave up 0 bases and J gave up 12 bases, with 25 bases separating them. The CDR3 loop spans 17 amino acids. Germline-derived CDR1 and CDR2 are SGHRS and YFSETQ.

The chain is built from TRBV23-1 and TRBJ2-7; the D gene is possibly TRBD2 (6 bases). TRBV23-1 is treated as an ORF (open reading frame) with a function not yet certain. V lost 0 bases and J lost 1, with 13 bases in between. CDR3 length: 16 amino acids. CDR3 in amino acids: CASSQSRGAMSYEQYF. CDR3 in DNA: TGCGCCAGCAGTCAATCGCGGGGCGCGATGTCCTACGAGCAGTACTTC.

This clone turned up a few times. The V and J genes are TRBV12-5 and TRBJ2-1; D is uncertain. Between the trimmed V and J ends, which lost 5 bases and 3 bases, there was a span of 5 bases. CDR1 is LGHNT, CDR2 FRNRAP, per germline. The CDR3 has 12 amino acids. CDR3 sequence (DNA): TGTGCTAGTGGTACAAACTACAATGAGCAGTTCTTC. Amino acid sequence: CASGTNYNEQFF.